The 14 T cell receptor beta chains listed next were all sequenced from one sample in a study of CD8+CD57+ T cells in acquired aplastic anemia. Genomic DNA constituted the template upon which TCR beta VDJ and CDR3 profiling was performed. TCRdb independently ran MiXCR on the reads; one entry per CDR3 protein. The table includes some 210,000 distinct CDR3 sequences, over 60% detected once. The specimen sequenced was sorted CD4+, CD8+, or CD8+CD57+ T cells (not recorded which) from PBMCs. The receptors shown here come from a human donor in good health.

This chain joins TRBV29-1 and TRBJ2-7, with D unclear. The CDR3 spans 12 residues. Trimming shortened V by 6 bases and J by 0 bases, and 9 bases separated the two germline ends. Germline V gene lookup returns CDR1 SQVTM and CDR2 ANQGSEA. The CDR3 sequence: CSVRTDSYEQYF. The CDR3 nucleotides read TGCAGCGTCCGAACGGACTCCTACGAGCAGTACTTC.

In this sample, this clonotype turned up a few times. This chain links TRBV7-3 with TRBJ2-2; TRBD1 matches 9 bases. J lost 5 bases, V lost 5 bases, and 3 bases had no gene match. CDR1 and CDR2 (germline): SGHTA, FQGTGA. The CDR3 consists of 14 residues. DNA of the CDR3: TGTGCCAGCAGCATCGGACAGGGGACCGGGGAGCTGTTTTTT. Translation gives CASSIGQGTGELFF.

This clonotype was seen many times. The CDR3 here is CATSDPRAWETQYF. CDR3 coding DNA: TGTGCCACCAGTGATCCCAGGGCTTGGGAGACCCAGTACTTC. The V and J genes are TRBV24-1 and TRBJ2-5; possibly TRBD1 for D (5 bases). CDR1 is KGHDR and CDR2 is SFDVKD in the germline V gene. There are 14 residues in the CDR3. V was shortened by 3 bases and J by 5 bases, with 12 bases between the two germline ends.

The chain links TRBV28 to TRBJ2-5; D is undetermined. The germline V gene has CDR1 MDHEN and CDR2 SYDVKM. This CDR3 has 13 amino acids. Trimming took 1 base from V and 3 from J, leaving 6 bases between them. Here the CDR3 DNA reads TGTGCCAGCAGTTTATTAGGCGAAGAGACCCAGTACTTC. It is translated as CASSLLGEETQYF.

This clonotype showed up many times. V usage is TRBV20-1 and J usage is TRBJ2-1; 11 positions agree with TRBD2. The trim removed 6 bases at V and 9 bases at J, leaving 7 bases unmatched. The CDR3 runs to 13 residues. Per the germline V gene, CDR1 is DFQATT and CDR2 is SNEGSKA (reference sequence). CDR3 nucleotides: TGCAGTGCCCGACTAGCGGGGAGCGGTGAGCAGTTCTTC. Amino acids: CSARLAGSGEQFF.

A remark on this clonotype: The junction departs from the called germline gene at one end, perhaps through a read error. J is TRBJ2-3 and V is TRBV5-1, with D perhaps assigned TRBD1 or TRBD2 (6 bases each). Germline CDR1 SGHRS, CDR2 YFSETQ. The CDR3 has 15 residues. The CDR3, as DNA: TGTGCCAGCAGGGGAGGAACAGCTAGCACAGATACGCAGTATTTT. It codes for CASRGGTASTDTQYF.

The genes are TRBV15 and TRBJ1-3, with D unresolved. The CDR3 runs 13 residues. Germline loops: CDR1 LNHNV, CDR2 YYDKDF (reference sequence). Trimming pared 9 bases from V and 2 bases from J, leaving 11 bases between. CDR3 amino acids: CATKVQTGNTIYF. As DNA, the CDR3 is TGTGCCACAAAAGTACAAACTGGAAACACCATATATTTT.

There are a few counts of this clonotype. This may arise from a read error, as a much more abundant clone is one base away. J is TRBJ1-3 and V is TRBV4-1; TRBD1 matches at 7 bases. The CDR3 totals 15 residues. Germline values: CDR1 MGHRA, CDR2 YSYEKL. J gave up 4 bases and V 0 bases, and 3 bases lay outside the gene matches. The CDR3 DNA is TGCGCCAGCAGCCAAGAACAGGGGTGGGGAAACACCATATATTTT. This sequence encodes CASSQEQGWGNTIYF.

This chain joins TRBV7-9 and TRBJ1-2; perhaps TRBD1 as D (6 bases). Germline CDR1 and CDR2: SEHNR and FQNEAQ (reference sequence). The CDR3 has 14 residues. Trimming stripped 5 bases from V and 8 bases from J, with 18 bases between. CDR3 in amino acids: CASSPEGGGSGYTF. Written as DNA, the CDR3 is TGTGCCAGCAGCCCAGAGGGGGGGGGGTCCGGCTACACCTTC.

This clonotype has ten or more counts. The chain is built from TRBV11-3 and TRBJ2-3; D call uncertain. Looked up from germline, CDR1 is SGHNT and CDR2 is YENEEA. The CDR3 length is 12 residues. V was shortened by 7 bases and J by 2 bases, with 7 bases between the two germline ends. In DNA form, the CDR3 reads TGTGCCAGCAAAGGAACCACAGATACGCAGTATTTT. It encodes CASKGTTDTQYF.

Notes on this clonotype: At one end the junction does not follow the germline gene, possibly because of a read error. J is TRBJ2-7 and V is TRBV20-1; 14 bases are a match to TRBD2. The CDR3 sequence is 17 residues long. In germline, CDR1 is DFQATT, CDR2 SNEGSKA (reference sequence). CDR3: CSATGLAGGHLSYERYF. The CDR3 nucleotides are TGCAGTGCCACCGGACTAGCGGGGGGCCATCTCTCCTACGAGCGGTACTTC.

The chain uses TRBV12-3 or TRBV12-4 and TRBJ1-2, with D possibly matching TRBD1 (6 bases). The CDR3 has 14 residues. Trimming took off 5 bases at V and 4 bases at J, with 14 bases between the two ends. The CDR3 sequence is CASSADRNLYGYTF. The DNA for the CDR3 is TGTGCCAGCAGTGCGGACAGAAATCTCTATGGCTACACCTTC.

The V gene is TRBV6-5, the J gene TRBJ2-1; 10 bases align to TRBD1. There are 16 residues in the CDR3. The trim removed 6 bases at V and 4 bases at J, leaving 9 bases unmatched. Germline values: CDR1 MNHEY, CDR2 SVGAGI. DNA of the CDR3: TGTGCCAGCAGCACGGGGACAGGGGACGAATACAATGAGCAGTTCTTC. Encoded protein: CASSTGTGDEYNEQFF.

The J gene is TRBJ1-2, the V gene TRBV7-9; D is ambiguous. There are 13 residues in the CDR3. V was clipped by 1 base and J by 2 bases, with 5 bases between them. In germline, CDR1 is SEHNR, CDR2 FQNEAQ (reference sequence). DNA of the CDR3: TGTGCCAGCAGCTTAGTACAGAACTATGGCTACACCTTC. Its translation: CASSLVQNYGYTF.